The text below deals with one TCR beta chain. The sample comes from a study of blood T cell repertoires in COVID-19. Study information: Some COVID-19 samples were acute and others convalescent; all came from the United States, Italy and Spain. PBMCs, B-cell-depleted T cells, or T cells provided the cDNA or gDNA that made up the material.

From germline, CDR1 is MDHEN and CDR2 SYDVKM. V gave up 3 bases and J gave up 5 bases; unmatched junction bases: 10. This CDR3 has 17 amino acids. The repertoire was sequenced with immunoSEQ multiplex PCR; TCRdb's copy has only in-frame clones and lacks some. This table has roughly 320,000 clones, 80% to 90% appearing once. Seattle's enrolled individuals joined amid active infection and were then monitored longitudinally. Input material: peripheral blood. This receptor was identified in a woman between 45 and 65 years old with COVID-19, enrolled during active disease. V is TRBV28 and J is TRBJ1-5, with TRBD1 identical over 10 bases. CDR3 nucleotide sequence: TGTGCCAGCAGTTTCCCCCCGAGGGACAGGGGAGATCAGCCCCAGCATTTT. This gives the protein CASSFPPRDRGDQPQHF.